This T cell receptor (beta chain) emerged from a study of blood T cell repertoires in COVID-19. Study-wide background: The cDNA or gDNA used as material had been derived from T cells, B-cell-depleted T cells, or PBMCs.

As handled by the study authors: Estimation of nucleated cell counts was performed using reference gene primer amplification. Only in-frame clones appear in the TCRdb table, and some are missing; sequencing was by immunoSEQ multiplex PCR. That table furnishes V, J and clone size, whereas the DNA furnished D and trimming. The sample holds approximately 140,000 clones, more than 65% seen once. This clone was recorded only once. The sequence was obtained from a man aged 80 or over with acute or convalescent COVID-19. The sequenced material came from peripheral blood.

The CDR3 here is CASRWVIAGNNEQFF. The CDR3 bases are TGTGCCAGCAGATGGGTGATAGCGGGGAACAATGAGCAGTTCTTC. The chain is built from TRBV28 and TRBJ2-1; 8 bases match TRBD2. Trimming cost V 6 bases and J 5 bases; bases outside gene matches: 9. The CDR3 is 15 residues long. Per germline, CDR1 MDHEN and CDR2 SYDVKM.